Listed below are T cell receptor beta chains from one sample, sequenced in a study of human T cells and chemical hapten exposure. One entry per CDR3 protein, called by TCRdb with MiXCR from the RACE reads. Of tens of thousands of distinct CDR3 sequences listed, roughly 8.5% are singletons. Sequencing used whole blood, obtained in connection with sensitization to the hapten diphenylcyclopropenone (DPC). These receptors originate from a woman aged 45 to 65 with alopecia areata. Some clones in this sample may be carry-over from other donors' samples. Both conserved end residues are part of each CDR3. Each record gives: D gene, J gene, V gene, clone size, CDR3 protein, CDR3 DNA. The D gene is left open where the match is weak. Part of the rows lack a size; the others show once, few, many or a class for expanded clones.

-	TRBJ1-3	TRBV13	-	CASRLHGVSGNTIYF	TGTGCCAGCCGCCTCCACGGGGTCTCTGGAAACACCATATATTTT
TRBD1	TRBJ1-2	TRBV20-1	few	CSARTGGLDGYTF	TGCAGTGCCAGGACAGGGGGCCTTGATGGCTACACCTTC
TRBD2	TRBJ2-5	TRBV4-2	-	CASSLASTSGGQETQYF	TGTGCCAGCAGCCTTGCCTCTACTAGCGGGGGCCAAGAGACCCAGTACTTC
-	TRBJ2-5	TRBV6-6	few	CASSYSRLQETQYF	TGTGCCAGCAGTTACAGCCGGCTCCAAGAGACCCAGTACTTC
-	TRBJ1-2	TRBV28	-	CASTEGAFRDSRKYGYTF	TGTGCCAGCACCGAAGGGGCGTTTCGTGACTCTCGTAAATATGGCTACACCTTC
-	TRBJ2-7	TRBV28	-	CASTQRVIADYEQYF	TGTGCCAGCACCCAAAGGGTGATAGCGGACTACGAGCAGTACTTC
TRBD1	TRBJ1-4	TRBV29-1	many	CSVETGAANEKLFF	TGCAGCGTCGAGACAGGGGCTGCTAATGAAAAACTGTTTTTT
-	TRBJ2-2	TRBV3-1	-	CATNGGTTGELFF	TGTGCCACCAACGGCGGGACGACCGGGGAGCTGTTTTTT
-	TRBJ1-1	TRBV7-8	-	CASSLTPASEAFF	TGTGCCAGCAGCTTAACCCCGGCATCCGAAGCTTTCTTT
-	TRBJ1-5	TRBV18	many	CASSLGRDQPQHF	TGTGCCAGCTCGCTGGGGAGGGATCAGCCCCAGCATTTT
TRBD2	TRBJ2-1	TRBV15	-	CATSSDPRGSSYNEQFF	TGTGCCACCAGCAGTGACCCGCGGGGGAGCTCCTACAATGAGCAGTTCTTC
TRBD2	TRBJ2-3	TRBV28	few	CASSLGAQTSGRGDTQYF	TGTGCCAGCAGTTTAGGGGCCCAGACTAGCGGGAGAGGGGATACGCAGTATTTT
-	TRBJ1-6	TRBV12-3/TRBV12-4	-	CASSFFRGDSPLHF	TGTGCCAGCAGTTTTTTTCGGGGTGATTCACCCCTCCACTTT
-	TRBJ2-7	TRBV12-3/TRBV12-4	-	CASSSVGTVDTYEQYF	TGTGCCAGCAGTTCCGTCGGGACCGTCGACACCTACGAGCAGTACTTC
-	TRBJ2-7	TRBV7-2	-	CASSPSGYEQYF	TGTGCCAGCAGCCCGTCGGGGTACGAGCAGTACTTC
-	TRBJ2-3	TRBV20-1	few	CSARDDNTDTQYF	TGCAGTGCTAGAGATGACAACACAGATACGCAGTATTTT
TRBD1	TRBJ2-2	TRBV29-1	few	CSVVTGGGPGELFF	TGCAGCGTTGTTACAGGGGGAGGTCCCGGGGAGCTGTTTTTT
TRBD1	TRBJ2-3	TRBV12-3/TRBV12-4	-	CASSFSRGRTDTQYF	TGTGCCAGCAGTTTCAGCAGGGGGCGCACAGATACGCAGTATTTT